These 24 T cell receptor beta chains were all obtained from the same sample, sequenced in a study of identical twins. Each CDR3 protein gets one entry after TCRdb re-called the 5' RACE reads with MiXCR. Of approximately 630,000 distinct CDR3 sequences listed, 7.1% were seen once; the top ten hold 1.6%. These data also formed part of another study, on yellow fever vaccine responses in identical twins.

The sequenced material came from PBMCs. Every receptor here comes from a woman younger than 30 in good health.

The chain uses TRBV20-1 and TRBJ2-2, with 11 bases that match TRBD1. The CDR3 contains 17 residues. Germline V gene lookup returns CDR1 DFQATT and CDR2 SNEGSKA (reference sequence). Unmatched junction bases numbered 9, after V lost 0 bases and J lost 6 bases. CDR3 loop: CSARDQGGQGESGELFF. CDR3 bases: TGCAGTGCTAGAGATCAAGGGGGACAGGGGGAGTCCGGGGAGCTGTTTTTT.

This clonotype occurred many times. The V gene is TRBV4-1, the J gene TRBJ2-7; TRBD2 agrees at 7 bases. This CDR3 comprises 17 residues. The ends lost 2 bases at V and 1 base at J; junction bases unmatched: 11. Looked up from germline, CDR1 is MGHRA and CDR2 is YSYEKL. CDR3 loop: CASSQLSSGTNSYEQYF. The DNA for the CDR3 is TGCGCCAGCAGCCAACTTTCTTCCGGGACTAATTCCTACGAGCAGTACTTC.

The chain uses TRBV6-1 and TRBJ1-2, with D maybe TRBD1 (6 bases). Germline CDR1 reads MNHNS; CDR2 reads SASEGT. Trimming took 6 bases from V and 9 from J, leaving 32 bases between them. The length of the CDR3 is 18 residues. The CDR3 coding sequence is TGTGCCAGCAGCCTTCTTATCCCACGCCTGGGGGCAGACGTGAGCTACACCTTC. It yields the protein CASSLLIPRLGADVSYTF.

This chain connects TRBV28 to TRBJ2-5; 9 bases line up with TRBD1. Trimming took 2 bases from V and 4 from J; bases not matched to a gene: 5. The germline gives CDR1 MDHEN, CDR2 SYDVKM. This CDR3 has 15 amino acids. The CDR3: CASSLNRGHVETQYF. CDR3 nucleotides: TGTGCCAGCAGTTTAAACAGGGGGCACGTAGAGACCCAGTACTTC.

This clonotype occurred a few times. V usage is TRBV7-2 and J usage is TRBJ1-5; 12 bases are a match to TRBD1. Germline CDR1 and CDR2: SGHTA and FQGNSA. The CDR3 contains 16 residues. V shed 1 base, J shed 4 bases, and the junction held 2 bases outside the gene matches. The CDR3 DNA sequence: TGTGCCAGCAGCTTAGTGGGACAGGGGGCGAATCAGCCCCAGCATTTT. Amino acid sequence: CASSLVGQGANQPQHF.

This clonotype was picked up many times. The gene calls are TRBV12-3 or TRBV12-4 and TRBJ1-5; D not resolved. The CDR3 runs to 13 residues. Trimming took 5 bases from V and 0 from J, leaving 5 bases between them. The CDR3 sequence: CASSQNSNQPQHF. Here the CDR3 DNA reads TGTGCCAGCAGTCAAAATAGCAATCAGCCCCAGCATTTT.

This clonotype was seen a few times. The chain couples TRBV27 to TRBJ2-7; TRBD1 might be the D (5 bases). The germline CDR1 and CDR2 sequences are MNHEY and SMNVEV (reference sequence). V was pared by 8 bases and J by 2 bases, with 10 bases between. CDR3 size: 12 residues. The CDR3, as DNA: TGTGCCAGCGGCGACAGTCCCTACGAGCAGTACTTC. It yields the protein CASGDSPYEQYF.

The chain uses TRBV25-1 and TRBJ2-3; D not certain. Germline CDR1 and CDR2: MGHDK and SYGVNS. V was clipped by 0 bases and J by 1 base, with 11 bases between them. This CDR3 is 16 amino acids long. CDR3 sequence reads: CASSEYRMVRTDTQYF. The CDR3 region has the DNA TGTGCCAGCAGTGAATATCGGATGGTCCGCACAGATACGCAGTATTTT.

This clonotype appeared many times. V usage is TRBV7-9 and J usage is TRBJ2-3; the match to TRBD2 covers 8 bases. CDR1 and CDR2 (germline): SEHNR, FQNEAQ (reference sequence). With 5 bases clipped from V and 2 bases from J, the junction kept 6 bases outside the gene matches. The CDR3 is 15 residues long. The CDR3 sequence is CASSPQLAATDTQYF. The CDR3, as DNA: TGTGCCAGCAGCCCTCAACTAGCGGCCACAGATACGCAGTATTTT. The full variable domain, with the rest looked up from reference TRBV7-9 and TRBJ2-3, is DTGVSQNPRHKITKRGQNVTFRCDPISEHNRLYWYRQTLGQGPEFLTYFQNEAQLEKSRLLSDRFSAERPKGSFSTLEIQRTEQGDSAMYLCASSPQLAATDTQYFGPGTRLTVL.

At least ten counts were recorded for this clonotype. The chain links TRBV4-1 to TRBJ2-2, with D possibly being TRBD1 (6 bases). The CDR3 totals 15 residues. Between the trimmed V and J ends, which lost 3 bases and 5 bases, there was a span of 13 bases. Germline assignment: CDR1 MGHRA and CDR2 YSYEKL. CDR3 nucleotides: TGCGCCAGCAGCCAGCCGACAGGCAGAACCGGGGAGCTGTTTTTT. It yields the protein CASSQPTGRTGELFF.

The chain couples TRBV20-1 to TRBJ2-5; possibly TRBD1 or TRBD2 for D (6 bases each). This CDR3 comprises 12 residues. Trimming took 3 bases from V and 5 from J, leaving 10 bases between them. From germline, CDR1 is DFQATT and CDR2 SNEGSKA (reference sequence). The CDR3 DNA is TGCAGTGCTAGGGTAGGGGGGGAGACCCAGTACTTC. Translating gives CSARVGGETQYF.

This chain's CDR3 is CASYPLGENQPQHF. The CDR3 region has the DNA TGTGCCAGCTACCCCCTAGGCGAAAATCAGCCCCAGCATTTT. J is TRBJ1-5 and V is TRBV6-1; D ambiguous. The CDR3 is 14 residues long. In germline, CDR1 is MNHNS, CDR2 SASEGT. Trimming took off 8 bases at V and 4 bases at J, with 15 bases between the two ends.

This clonotype was observed many times. The CDR3 coding sequence is TGTGCCAGCAGCCGAGCGGGCTCCGGTCCTGAAGCTTTCTTT. This translates into CASSRAGSGPEAFF. The chain recombines TRBV3-1 with TRBJ1-1; D not resolved. The V gene's germline CDR1 is LGHDT and CDR2 YNNKEL (reference sequence). Trimming cost V 4 bases and J 6 bases, with 15 bases left between them. The CDR3 spans 14 residues. Together with reference TRBV3-1 and TRBJ1-1, the CDR3 gives the full variable domain: DTAVSQTPKYLVTQMGNDKSIKCEQNLGHDTMYWYKQDSKKFLKIMFSYNNKELIINETVPNRFSPKSPDKAHLNLHINSLELGDSAVYFCASSRAGSGPEAFFGQGTRLTVV.

The rearrangement links TRBV15 to TRBJ1-5; a possible D gene is TRBD1 (6 bases). From germline, CDR1 is LNHNV and CDR2 YYDKDF (reference sequence). Between the trimmed V and J ends, which lost 8 bases and 1 base, there was a span of 15 bases. The CDR3 is 15 amino acids. The CDR3 DNA reads TGTGCCACCGGCCGGGGGGGCTCAAGCAATCAGCCCCAGCATTTT. It yields the protein CATGRGGSSNQPQHF.

The chain links TRBV5-6 to TRBJ2-5; 7 nucleotides line up with TRBD2. V lost 2 bases, J lost 2 bases, and 9 bases stayed unmatched. The germline gives CDR1 SGHDT, CDR2 YYEEEE. The CDR3 has 16 amino acids. The chain's CDR3 is CASSFLGAGVQETQYF. The CDR3 DNA is TGTGCCAGCAGCTTCCTCGGGGCGGGGGTACAAGAGACCCAGTACTTC.

This clonotype was seen repeatedly, ten times or more. The genes are TRBV9 and TRBJ2-2; D is undetermined. The V end was cut by 2 bases, the J end by 1 base, with 3 bases between. The CDR3 is made up of 13 amino acids. Germline assignment: CDR1 SGDLS and CDR2 YYNGEE. The CDR3 region is CASSVRNTGELFF. CDR3 DNA: TGTGCCAGCAGCGTCAGGAACACCGGGGAGCTGTTTTTT.

This clonotype was observed a few times. The J gene is TRBJ1-1, the V gene TRBV7-9; D is unclear. CDR3 length: 13 amino acids. Germline CDR1 and CDR2: SEHNR and FQNEAQ (reference sequence). V lost 0 bases and J lost 6, with 8 bases in between. The CDR3 DNA reads TGTGCCAGCAGCTTAGCTTCCATCTCTGAAGCTTTCTTT. Encoded protein: CASSLASISEAFF.

This clonotype occurred a few times. V usage is TRBV3-1 and J usage is TRBJ2-2; no clear D. CDR1 and CDR2 (germline): LGHDT, YNNKEL (reference sequence). Trimming took off 1 base at V and 7 bases at J, with 7 bases between the two ends. The CDR3 covers 13 residues. The chain's CDR3 is CASSQGSSGELFF. Here the CDR3 DNA reads TGTGCCAGCAGCCAAGGGTCGAGCGGGGAGCTGTTTTTT. The full variable domain, rest sourced from reference TRBV3-1 and TRBJ2-2, is DTAVSQTPKYLVTQMGNDKSIKCEQNLGHDTMYWYKQDSKKFLKIMFSYNNKELIINETVPNRFSPKSPDKAHLNLHINSLELGDSAVYFCASSQGSSGELFFGEGSRLTVL.

V and J are TRBV14 and TRBJ2-7; D remains ambiguous. The V gene's germline CDR1 is SGHDN and CDR2 FVKESK. The CDR3 consists of 18 residues. V lost 1 base and J lost 1, with 20 bases in between. This chain's CDR3 is CASSQVSVRRDKSYEQYF. CDR3 DNA sequence: TGTGCCAGCAGCCAAGTGTCCGTTCGCCGTGACAAGTCCTACGAGCAGTACTTC.

This clonotype was found many times. The chain employs TRBV12-3 or TRBV12-4 and TRBJ2-6; D uncertain. V gave up 1 base and J gave up 2 bases, with 12 bases separating them. The CDR3 extends over 17 amino acids. The CDR3 here is CASSLVSGSPGANVLTF. The CDR3 nucleotides are TGTGCCAGCAGTTTAGTTTCGGGCAGCCCTGGGGCCAACGTCCTGACTTTC.

The chain is built from TRBV5-1 and TRBJ2-5; no clear D gene. Germline values: CDR1 SGHRS, CDR2 YFSETQ. The length of the CDR3 is 15 residues. Trimming took 0 bases from V and 2 from J, leaving 11 bases between them. The CDR3 here is CASSLVGSAQETQYF. The CDR3 nucleotides are TGCGCCAGCAGCTTGGTGGGCTCGGCTCAAGAGACCCAGTACTTC.

The J gene is TRBJ2-1, the V gene TRBV12-3 or TRBV12-4; 7 nucleotides match TRBD1. V lost 6 bases, J lost 0 bases, and 5 bases stayed unmatched. CDR3 length equals 15 residues. The CDR3 DNA sequence: TGTGCCAGCAGACCGACAGGGAGCTCCTACAATGAGCAGTTCTTC. Amino acid sequence: CASRPTGSSYNEQFF.

This clonotype was counted at least ten times. The chain is built from TRBV5-5 and TRBJ1-2, with D possibly matching TRBD1 (6 bases). Germline CDR1 SGHKS, CDR2 YYEKEE (reference sequence). V was shortened by 2 bases and J by 3 bases, with 11 bases between the two germline ends. This CDR3 has 14 amino acids. The CDR3 spells CASSFGRGDYGYTF. CDR3 sequence (DNA): TGTGCCAGCAGCTTTGGCAGGGGTGACTATGGCTACACCTTC. The entire variable domain, with the rest obtained from reference TRBV5-5 and TRBJ1-2, is as follows: DAGVTQSPTHLIKTRGQQVTLRCSPISGHKSVSWYQQVLGQGPQFIFQYYEKEERGRGNFPDRFSARQFPNYSSELNVNALLLGDSALYLCASSFGRGDYGYTFGSGTRLTVV.

The genes are TRBV18 and TRBJ2-2; D gene ambiguous. Germline loops: CDR1 KGHSH, CDR2 LQKENI. Deletions cut 0 bases from V and 7 bases from J, with 12 bases between. The CDR3 is 15 amino acids. DNA of the CDR3: TGTGCCAGCTCACCACCGGCAAGGGTCGACGGGGAGCTGTTTTTT. This encodes CASSPPARVDGELFF.